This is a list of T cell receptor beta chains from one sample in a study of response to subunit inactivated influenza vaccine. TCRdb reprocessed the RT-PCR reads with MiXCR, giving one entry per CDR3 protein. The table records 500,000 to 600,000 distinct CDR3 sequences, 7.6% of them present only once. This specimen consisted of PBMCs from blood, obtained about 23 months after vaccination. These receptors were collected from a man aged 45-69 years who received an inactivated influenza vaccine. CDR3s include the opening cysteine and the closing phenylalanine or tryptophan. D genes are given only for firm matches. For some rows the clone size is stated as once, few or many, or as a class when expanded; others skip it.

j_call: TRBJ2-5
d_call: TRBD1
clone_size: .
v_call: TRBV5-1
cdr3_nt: TGCGCCAGCAGATACGTAGACAGGGGGAGAGAGACCCAGTACTTC
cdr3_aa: CASRYVDRGRETQYF

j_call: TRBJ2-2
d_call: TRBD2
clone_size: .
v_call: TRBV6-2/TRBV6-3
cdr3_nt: TGTGCCAGCAGTTACCAGAGAGCGGGAGGGCCCGGGGAGCTGTTTTTT
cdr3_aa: CASSYQRAGGPGELFF

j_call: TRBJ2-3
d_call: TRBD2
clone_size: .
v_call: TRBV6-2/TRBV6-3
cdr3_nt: TGTGCCAGCAGCCCTAGCGGGGGGGCGAGCACAGATACGCAGTATTTT
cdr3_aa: CASSPSGGASTDTQYF

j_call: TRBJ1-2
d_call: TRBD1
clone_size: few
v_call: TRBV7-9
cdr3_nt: TGTGCCAGCAGCCCCCCGACAGGGAGCACCTATGGCTACACCTTC
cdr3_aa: CASSPPTGSTYGYTF

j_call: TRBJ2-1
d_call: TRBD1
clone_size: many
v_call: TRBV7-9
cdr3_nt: TGTGCCAGCAGCGTGGGACAGTCCTACAATGAGCAGTTCTTC
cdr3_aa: CASSVGQSYNEQFF

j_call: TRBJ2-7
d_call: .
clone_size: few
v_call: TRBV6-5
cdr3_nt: TGTGCCAGCAGTTACTCGGGAAGGGGGTCCAACGAGCAGTACTTC
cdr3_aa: CASSYSGRGSNEQYF

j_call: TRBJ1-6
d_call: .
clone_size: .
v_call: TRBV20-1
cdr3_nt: TGCAGTGCTAGAGATGACAGCCTTTATAATTCACCCCTCCACTTT
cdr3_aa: CSARDDSLYNSPLHF

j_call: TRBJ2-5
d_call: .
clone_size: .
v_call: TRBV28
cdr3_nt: TGTGCCAGCAGGGCTTACTTGTGGGAGACCCAGTACTTC
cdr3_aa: CASRAYLWETQYF

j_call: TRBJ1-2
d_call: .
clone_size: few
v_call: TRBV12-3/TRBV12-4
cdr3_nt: TGTGCCAGCAACCCCGGCGGCAGGTCGGACTATGGCTACACCTTC
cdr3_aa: CASNPGGRSDYGYTF

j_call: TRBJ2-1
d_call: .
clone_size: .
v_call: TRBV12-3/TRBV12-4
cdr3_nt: TGTGCCAGCAGAGATACGGGCGTCAATGAGCAGTTCTTC
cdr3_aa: CASRDTGVNEQFF

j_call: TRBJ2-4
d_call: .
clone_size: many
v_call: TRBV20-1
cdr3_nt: TGCAGTGCTAGAGACCCCGGATATCCCGGACCTGTAGCCAAAAACATTCAGTACTTC
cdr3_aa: CSARDPGYPGPVAKNIQYF

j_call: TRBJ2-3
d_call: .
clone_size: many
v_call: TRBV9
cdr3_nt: TGTGCCAGCAGCGTAGCAGTCGGCACAGATACGCAGTATTTT
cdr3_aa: CASSVAVGTDTQYF

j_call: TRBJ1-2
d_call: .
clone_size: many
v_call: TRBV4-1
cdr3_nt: TGCGCCAGCAGCCTCATCAGTAGGGCAGGGAACTATGGCTACACCTTC
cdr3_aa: CASSLISRAGNYGYTF

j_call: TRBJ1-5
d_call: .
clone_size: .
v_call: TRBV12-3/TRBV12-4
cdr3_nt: TGTGCCAGCAGTTTGCAACAGCCTGATCAGCCCCAGCATTTT
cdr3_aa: CASSLQQPDQPQHF

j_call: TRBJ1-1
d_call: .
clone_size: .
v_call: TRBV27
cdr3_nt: TGTGCCAGCAGTTCTGGGACCCTACTAAGGCCCTTCTTT
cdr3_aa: CASSSGTLLRPFF

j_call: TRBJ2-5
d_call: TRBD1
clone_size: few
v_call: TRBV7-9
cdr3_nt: TGTGCCAGCAACAGGGGTGGAAAGACCCAGTACTTC
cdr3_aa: CASNRGGKTQYF

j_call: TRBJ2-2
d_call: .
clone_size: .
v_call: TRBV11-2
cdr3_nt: TGTGCCAGCAGCCCCGAGGGTCGGTTTAGCGTAGGGACCGGGGAGCTGTTTTTT
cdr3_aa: CASSPEGRFSVGTGELFF

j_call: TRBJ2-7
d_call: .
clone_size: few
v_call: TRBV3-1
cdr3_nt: TGTGCCAGCAGCCTCCGCCGCACGCTCTACGAGCAGTACTTC
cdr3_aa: CASSLRRTLYEQYF

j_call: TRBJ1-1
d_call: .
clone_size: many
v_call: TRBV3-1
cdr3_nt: TGTGCCAGCAGCCAAGATCTGTTTGCGGGCACTGAAGCTTTCTTT
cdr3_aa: CASSQDLFAGTEAFF

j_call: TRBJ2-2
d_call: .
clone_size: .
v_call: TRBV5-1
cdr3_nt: TGCGCCAGCAGCTCGGCTTACAGGGAATGGGGCGTCGGGGAGCTGTTTTTT
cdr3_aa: CASSSAYREWGVGELFF

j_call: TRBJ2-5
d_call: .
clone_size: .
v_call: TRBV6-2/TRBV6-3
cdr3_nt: TGTGCCAGCAGTTCCTACCGGGAGATACGGGAAGAGACCCAGTACTTC
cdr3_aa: CASSSYREIREETQYF

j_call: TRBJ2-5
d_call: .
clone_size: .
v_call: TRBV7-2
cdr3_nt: TGTGCCAGCAGTTACAGGGAAGAGACCCAGTACTTC
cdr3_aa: CASSYREETQYF

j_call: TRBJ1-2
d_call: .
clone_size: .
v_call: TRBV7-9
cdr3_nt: TGTGCCAGCAGCCCCTTGAGAGGCTATGGCTACACCTTC
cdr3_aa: CASSPLRGYGYTF

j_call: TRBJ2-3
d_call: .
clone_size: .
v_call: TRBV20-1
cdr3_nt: TGCAGTGCTAGTTACCGGGGACGGTCTAGCACAGATACGCAGTATTTT
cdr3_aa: CSASYRGRSSTDTQYF

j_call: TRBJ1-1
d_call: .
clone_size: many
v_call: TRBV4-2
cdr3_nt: TGTGCCAGCAGCCAGGACCGGGCCCAGAAAGCTTTCTTT
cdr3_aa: CASSQDRAQKAFF

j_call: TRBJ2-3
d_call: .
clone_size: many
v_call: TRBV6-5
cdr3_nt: TGTGCCAGCAGTTACTACAGGGGAGGGACAGATACGCAGTATTTT
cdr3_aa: CASSYYRGGTDTQYF

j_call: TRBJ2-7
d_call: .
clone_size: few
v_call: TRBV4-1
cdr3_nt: TGCGCCAGCAGCCATTCCGGGATCACCTACGAGCAGTACTTC
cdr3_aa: CASSHSGITYEQYF

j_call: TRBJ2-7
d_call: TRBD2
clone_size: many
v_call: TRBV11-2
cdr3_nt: TGTGCCAGCAGCTCAACGTCGGCGGGAGGGCAGTACTTC
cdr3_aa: CASSSTSAGGQYF

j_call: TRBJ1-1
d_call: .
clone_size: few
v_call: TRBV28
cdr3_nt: TGTGCCAGCCCCGCGAAGGGACCTAACACTGAAGCTTTCTTT
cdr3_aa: CASPAKGPNTEAFF

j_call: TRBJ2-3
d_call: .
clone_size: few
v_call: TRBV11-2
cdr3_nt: TGTGCCAGCAGCTCCCCCCCCGGGACTTCTATCACAGATACGCAGTATTTT
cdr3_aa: CASSSPPGTSITDTQYF

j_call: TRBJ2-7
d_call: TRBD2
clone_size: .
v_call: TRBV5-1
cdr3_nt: TGCGCCAGCAGCTCCGGACTAGCGGGAGAAAACGAGCAGTACTTC
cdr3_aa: CASSSGLAGENEQYF

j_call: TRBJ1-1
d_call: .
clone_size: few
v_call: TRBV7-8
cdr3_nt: TGTGCCAGCAGCTTAAACAGCGGCAGCATGAACACTGAAGCTTTCTTT
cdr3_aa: CASSLNSGSMNTEAFF

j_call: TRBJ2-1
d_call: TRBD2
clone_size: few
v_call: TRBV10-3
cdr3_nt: TGTGCCATCAGTGAAACACCTAGCGGGAGTCGGGGTGAGCAGTTCTTC
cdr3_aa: CAISETPSGSRGEQFF

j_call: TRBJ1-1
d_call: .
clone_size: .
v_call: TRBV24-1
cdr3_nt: TGTGCCACCAGTGAGATCGGGAGGACTGAAGCTTTCTTT
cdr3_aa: CATSEIGRTEAFF

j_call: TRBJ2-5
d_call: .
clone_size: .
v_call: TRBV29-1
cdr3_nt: TGCAGCGTTGAAGGGATGAACAGGGTCCCGGGGTTACAAGAGACCCAGTACTTC
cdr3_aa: CSVEGMNRVPGLQETQYF

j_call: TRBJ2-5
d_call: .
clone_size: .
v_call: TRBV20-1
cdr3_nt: TGCAGCGTTTACGTGATGTCCCAGTACTTC
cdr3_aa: CSVYVMSQYF

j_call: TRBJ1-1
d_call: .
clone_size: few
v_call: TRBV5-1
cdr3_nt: TGCGCCAGCAGCTTCGGGCAGCTAAATGGGGAAGCTTTCTTT
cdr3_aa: CASSFGQLNGEAFF

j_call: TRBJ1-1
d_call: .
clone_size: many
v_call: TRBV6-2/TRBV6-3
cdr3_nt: TGTGCCAGCGTTGGCGTTGTGGACACTGAAGCTTTCTTT
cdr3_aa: CASVGVVDTEAFF

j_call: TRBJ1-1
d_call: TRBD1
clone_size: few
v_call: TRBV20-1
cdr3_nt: TGCAGTGCTAGTGAGACGACAGGGAGGAACACTGAAGCTTTCTTT
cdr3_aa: CSASETTGRNTEAFF

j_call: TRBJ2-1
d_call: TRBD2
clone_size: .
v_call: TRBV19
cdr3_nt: TGTGCCAGTAGTATTTTTGCCGGCGGGGGGCGAGGGTCGCTCTACAATGAGCAGTTCTTC
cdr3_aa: CASSIFAGGGRGSLYNEQFF

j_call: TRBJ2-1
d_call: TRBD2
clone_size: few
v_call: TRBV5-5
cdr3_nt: TGTGCCAGCAGCTTGGGGGGTCTAGCGGGAGGTTTCAATGAGCAGTTCTTC
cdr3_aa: CASSLGGLAGGFNEQFF

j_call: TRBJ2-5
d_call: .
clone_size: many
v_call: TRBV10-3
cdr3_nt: TGTGCCATCAGTGAGTCACAACAAGAGACCCAGTACTTC
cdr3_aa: CAISESQQETQYF

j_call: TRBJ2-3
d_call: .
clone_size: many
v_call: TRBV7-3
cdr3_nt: TGTGCCAGCAGCTTACCAGGGAGTGATACGCAGTATTTT
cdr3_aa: CASSLPGSDTQYF

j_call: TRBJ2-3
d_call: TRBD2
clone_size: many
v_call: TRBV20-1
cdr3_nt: TGCAGTGCCCCGGGGGGGGGCCCCGTTATTGATACGCAGTATTTT
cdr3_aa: CSAPGGGPVIDTQYF

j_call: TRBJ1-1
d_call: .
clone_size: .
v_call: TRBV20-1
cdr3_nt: TGCAGTGCTAGACTTGACACTGAAGCTTTCTTT
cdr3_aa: CSARLDTEAFF

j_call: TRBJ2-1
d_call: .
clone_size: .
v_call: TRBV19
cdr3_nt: TGTGCCAGTAGTATAGTAGGGGGGTTAGCGAGGGCGCACAATGAGCAGTTCTTC
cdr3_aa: CASSIVGGLARAHNEQFF

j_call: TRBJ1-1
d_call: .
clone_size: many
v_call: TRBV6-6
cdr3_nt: TGTGCCAGCAGTTATCAAGAGGATCTCCGGGGGAACACTGAAGCTTTCTTT
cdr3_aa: CASSYQEDLRGNTEAFF

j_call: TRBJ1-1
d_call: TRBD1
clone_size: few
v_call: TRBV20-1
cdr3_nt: TGCAGTGCCCGGTCCGGGACAGCCGCCAATGAAGCTTTCTTT
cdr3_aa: CSARSGTAANEAFF

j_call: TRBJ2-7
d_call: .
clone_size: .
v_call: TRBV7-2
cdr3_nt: TGTGCCAGCAGCTTGTTACTTGAACCCCGGGGGGAGCAGTACTTC
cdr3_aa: CASSLLLEPRGEQYF

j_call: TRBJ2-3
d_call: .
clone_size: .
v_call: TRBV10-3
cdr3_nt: TGTGCCATCAGTGCAAACAGGAGAGGGGAAACAGATACGCAGTATTTT
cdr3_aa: CAISANRRGETDTQYF

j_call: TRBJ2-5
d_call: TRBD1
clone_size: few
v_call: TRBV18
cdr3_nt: TGTGCCAGCTCACCACTCGGCGCAGGGGGAGAAGAGACCCAGTACTTC
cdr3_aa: CASSPLGAGGEETQYF

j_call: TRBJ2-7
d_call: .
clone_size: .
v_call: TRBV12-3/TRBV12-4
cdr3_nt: TGTGCCAGCAGTCCCGGGGGTGGAGGGATGGTCTACGAGCAGTACTTC
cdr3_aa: CASSPGGGGMVYEQYF

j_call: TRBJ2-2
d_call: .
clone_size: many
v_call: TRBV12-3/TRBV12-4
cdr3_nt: TGTGCCAGCACCAAGGACGGAACAAACACCGGGGAGCTGTTTTTT
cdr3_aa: CASTKDGTNTGELFF

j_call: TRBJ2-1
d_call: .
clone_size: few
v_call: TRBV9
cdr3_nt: TGTGCCAGCAGCGAGGGGGGCGGGAGAAGTTACAATGAGCAGTTCTTC
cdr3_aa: CASSEGGGRSYNEQFF

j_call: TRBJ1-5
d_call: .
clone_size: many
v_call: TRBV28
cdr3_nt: TGTGCCAGCAGACCGGACAAAAGGATTAGCAATCAGCCCCAGCATTTT
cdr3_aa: CASRPDKRISNQPQHF

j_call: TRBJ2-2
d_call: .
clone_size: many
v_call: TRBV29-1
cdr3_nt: TGCAGCGTTGAAACAGGTGACACGAACACCGGGGAGCTGTTTTTT
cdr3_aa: CSVETGDTNTGELFF

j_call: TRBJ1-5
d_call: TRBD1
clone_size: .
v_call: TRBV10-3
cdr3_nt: TGTGCCATCAGTGTGCAGGGGGACCAGCCCCAGCATTTT
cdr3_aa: CAISVQGDQPQHF